These 9 T cell receptor beta chains came from one sample sequenced in a study of control samples from healthy donors and cancer patients. Profiling relied on immunoSEQ multiplex PCR, and the TCRdb table lists in-frame clones only, not all of them. The sample consists of about 250,000 clones, around 79% of them appearing once. Sequencing input: PBMCs. The receptors derive from a woman aged 60 to 75 with lung cancer.

This chain connects TRBV7-2 to TRBJ2-7, with D possibly matching TRBD1 (6 bases). V lost 1 base and J 2 bases, leaving 9 bases between the germline ends. This CDR3 is built from 14 residues. Germline lookup yields CDR1 SGHTA and CDR2 FQGNSA. In nucleotides, the CDR3 is TGTGCCAGCAGCTTAGACAGGGTAACCTACGAGCAGTACTTC. It codes for CASSLDRVTYEQYF.

Note on this clone: The junction departs from germline at one end; a sequencing error may be responsible. This rearrangement joins TRBV28 to TRBJ1-6, with TRBD1 identical over 7 bases. The length of the CDR3 is 15 residues. The germline V gene encodes CDR1 MDHEN and CDR2 SYDVKM. CDR3 in DNA: TGTGCCGGCAGTTTCCCGCTACAGGGGAATTCACCCCTCCACTTT. This translates into CAGSFPLQGNSPLHF.

The chain couples TRBV6-6 to TRBJ2-5, with D perhaps matching TRBD1 or TRBD2 (6 bases each). Germline V gene lookup returns CDR1 MNHNY and CDR2 SVGAGI (reference sequence). CDR3 length equals 15 residues. The ends were cut back, 2 bases at V and 4 bases at J, with 14 bases in the middle. CDR3 coding DNA: TGTGCCAGCAGTTACAGGGGGGACGGAGGAGAGACCCAGTACTTC. Its protein product is CASSYRGDGGETQYF.

In its sample, this clone was seen once. The chain carries TRBV9 and TRBJ2-2; D may match TRBD1 or TRBD2 (6 bases each). Trimming stripped 4 bases from V and 8 bases from J, with 18 bases between. The germline gives CDR1 SGDLS, CDR2 YYNGEE. This CDR3 spans 15 amino acids. In nucleotides, the CDR3 is TGTGCCAGCAGCCCCTTAGGGGGGTCATCTGGGGAGCTGTTTTTT. Translating it yields CASSPLGGSSGELFF.

The sample holds one count of this clone. The rearrangement links TRBV7-9 to TRBJ1-1, with D unclear. The germline V and J ends were trimmed by 1 base and 0 bases, with 9 bases remaining between them. Germline V gives CDR1 SEHNR, CDR2 FQNEAQ (reference sequence). CDR3 length equals 15 residues. The CDR3: CASSLEGTVNTEAFF. As DNA, the CDR3 is TGTGCCAGCAGCTTAGAAGGCACGGTGAACACTGAAGCTTTCTTT.

The chain links TRBV19 to TRBJ2-7, with D possibly matching TRBD2 (5 bases). V was clipped by 1 base and J by 5 bases, with 15 bases between them. CDR1 and CDR2 (germline): LNHDA, SQIVND (reference sequence). The CDR3 loop spans 15 amino acids. The CDR3 nucleotides are TGTGCCAGTAGTATAGTACCGGGGTCGGTCCACGAGCAGTACTTC. Translation gives CASSIVPGSVHEQYF.

The genes are TRBV5-1 and TRBJ1-2; D is undetermined. Deletions cut 2 bases from V and 3 bases from J, with 11 bases between. Germline V gene sequence: CDR1 SGHRS, CDR2 YFSETQ. CDR3 size: 14 residues. CDR3 bases: TGCGCCAGCAGCTTTTCGGACTCTTACTATGGCTACACCTTC. This sequence encodes CASSFSDSYYGYTF.

This rearrangement joins TRBV2 to TRBJ2-2; D remains unclear. V was trimmed by 6 bases and J by 0 bases, leaving 11 bases between them. Germline values: CDR1 SNHLY, CDR2 FYNNEI. The CDR3 totals 15 residues. DNA of the CDR3: TGTGCCAGCAGAATAGACGGATCGAACACCGGGGAGCTGTTTTTT. Translating it yields CASRIDGSNTGELFF.

The J gene is TRBJ1-2, the V gene TRBV12-3 or TRBV12-4; D is possibly TRBD1 (5 bases). The CDR3 extends over 11 amino acids. Trimming took 5 bases from V and 6 from J, leaving 7 bases between them. The chain's CDR3 is CASSDRNGYTF. The DNA of the CDR3 is TGTGCCAGCAGTGACAGAAATGGCTACACCTTC.